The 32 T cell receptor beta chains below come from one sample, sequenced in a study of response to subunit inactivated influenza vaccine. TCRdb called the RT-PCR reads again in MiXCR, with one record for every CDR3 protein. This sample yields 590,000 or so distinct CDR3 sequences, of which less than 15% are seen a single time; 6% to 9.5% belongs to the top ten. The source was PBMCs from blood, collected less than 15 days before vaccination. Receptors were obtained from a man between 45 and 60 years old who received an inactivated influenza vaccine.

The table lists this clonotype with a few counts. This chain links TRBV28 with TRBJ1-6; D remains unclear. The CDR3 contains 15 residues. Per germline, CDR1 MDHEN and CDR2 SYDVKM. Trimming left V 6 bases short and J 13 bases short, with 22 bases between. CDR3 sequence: CASRPPLSRPMPLHF. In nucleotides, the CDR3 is TGTGCCAGCAGGCCACCGCTGAGTAGGCCGATGCCCCTCCACTTT.

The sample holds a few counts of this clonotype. In DNA, the CDR3 is TGCAGTGCTAGCCGTAGGGGGACGGGGGAGCAGTACTTC. Translation: CSASRRGTGEQYF. The chain has TRBV20-1 and TRBJ2-7; tentative D call: TRBD1 (6 bases). The germline V and J ends were trimmed by 3 bases and 7 bases, with 16 bases remaining between them. The CDR3 runs to 13 residues. Per germline, CDR1 DFQATT and CDR2 SNEGSKA (reference sequence).

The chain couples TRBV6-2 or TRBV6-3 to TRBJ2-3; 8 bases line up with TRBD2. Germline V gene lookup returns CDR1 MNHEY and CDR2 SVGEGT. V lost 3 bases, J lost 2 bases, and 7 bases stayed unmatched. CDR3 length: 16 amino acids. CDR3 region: CASSYGTRGPTDTQYF. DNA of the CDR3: TGTGCCAGCAGTTATGGGACTAGGGGTCCCACAGATACGCAGTATTTT.

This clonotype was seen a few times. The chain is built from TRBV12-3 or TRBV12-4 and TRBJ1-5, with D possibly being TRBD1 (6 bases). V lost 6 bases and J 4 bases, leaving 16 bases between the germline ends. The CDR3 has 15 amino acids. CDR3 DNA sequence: TGTGCCAGCAGCCTTTCGACAGGCCCGAATCAGCCCCAGCATTTT. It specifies CASSLSTGPNQPQHF.

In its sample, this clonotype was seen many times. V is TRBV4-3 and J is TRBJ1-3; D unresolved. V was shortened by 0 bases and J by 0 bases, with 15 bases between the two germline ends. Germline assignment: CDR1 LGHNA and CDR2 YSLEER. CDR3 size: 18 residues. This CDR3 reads CASSQDLVRRTSGNTIYF. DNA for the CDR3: TGCGCCAGCAGCCAAGATTTGGTACGCCGTACCTCTGGAAACACCATATATTTT.

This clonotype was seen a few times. For the CDR3, the DNA is TGTGCCAGCAGCGGTGGGACAGGAAAAAGGGAGACCCAGTACTTC. It specifies CASSGGTGKRETQYF. The chain joins TRBV5-5 to TRBJ2-5; 8 bases match TRBD1. The ends lost 4 bases at V and 5 bases at J; junction bases unmatched: 10. This CDR3 comprises 15 residues. Germline CDR1 is SGHKS and CDR2 is YYEKEE (reference sequence).

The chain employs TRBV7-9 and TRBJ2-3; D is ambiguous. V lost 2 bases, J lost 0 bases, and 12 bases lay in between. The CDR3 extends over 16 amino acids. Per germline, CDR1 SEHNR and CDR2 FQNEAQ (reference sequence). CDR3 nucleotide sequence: TGTGCCAGCAGCTTATTTGAGGTCAGGAGCACAGATACGCAGTATTTT. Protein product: CASSLFEVRSTDTQYF.

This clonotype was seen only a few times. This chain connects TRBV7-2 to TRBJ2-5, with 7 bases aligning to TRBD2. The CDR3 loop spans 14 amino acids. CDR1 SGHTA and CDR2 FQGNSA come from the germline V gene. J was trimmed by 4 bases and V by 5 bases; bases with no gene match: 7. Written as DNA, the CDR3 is TGTGCCAGCAGCCCGGGGCGGGGGACAGAGACCCAGTACTTC. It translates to CASSPGRGTETQYF.

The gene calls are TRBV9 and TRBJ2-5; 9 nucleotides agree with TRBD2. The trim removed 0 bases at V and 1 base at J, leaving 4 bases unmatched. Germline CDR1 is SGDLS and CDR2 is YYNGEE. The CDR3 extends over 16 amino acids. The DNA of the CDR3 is TGTGCCAGCAGCGTAGGGAGCGGGGGGCCCCAAGAGACCCAGTACTTC. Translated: CASSVGSGGPQETQYF.

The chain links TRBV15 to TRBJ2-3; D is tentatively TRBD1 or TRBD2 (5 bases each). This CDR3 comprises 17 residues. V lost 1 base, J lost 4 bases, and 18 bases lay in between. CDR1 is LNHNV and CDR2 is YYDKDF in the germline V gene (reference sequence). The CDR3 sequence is CATSRVPGTALADTQYF. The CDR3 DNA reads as TGTGCCACCAGCAGAGTCCCAGGGACCGCACTAGCAGATACGCAGTATTTT.

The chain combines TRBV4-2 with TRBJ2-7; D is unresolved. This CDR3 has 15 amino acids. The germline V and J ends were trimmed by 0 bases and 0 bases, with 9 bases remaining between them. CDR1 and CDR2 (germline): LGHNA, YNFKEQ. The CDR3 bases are TGTGCCAGCAGCCAAGAGGGCGGACGCTCCTACGAGCAGTACTTC. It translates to CASSQEGGRSYEQYF.

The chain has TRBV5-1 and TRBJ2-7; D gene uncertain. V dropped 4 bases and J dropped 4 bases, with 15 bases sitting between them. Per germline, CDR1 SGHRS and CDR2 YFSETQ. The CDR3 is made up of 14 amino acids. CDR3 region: CASSPGPPQYEQYF. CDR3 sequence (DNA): TGCGCCAGCAGCCCCGGACCACCACAATACGAGCAGTACTTC. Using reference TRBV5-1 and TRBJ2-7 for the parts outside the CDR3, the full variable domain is KAGVTQTPRYLIKTRGQQVTLSCSPISGHRSVSWYQQTPGQGLQFLFEYFSETQRNKGNFPGRFSGRQFSNSRSEMNVSTLELGDSALYLCASSPGPPQYEQYFGPGTRLTVT.

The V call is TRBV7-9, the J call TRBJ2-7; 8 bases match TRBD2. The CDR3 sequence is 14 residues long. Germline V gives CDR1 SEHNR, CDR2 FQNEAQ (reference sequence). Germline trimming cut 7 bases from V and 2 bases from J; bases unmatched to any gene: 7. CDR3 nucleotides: TGTGCCAGCACCGTCGCAGCGGGAGCCTACGAGCAGTACTTC. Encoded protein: CASTVAAGAYEQYF.

The CDR3 reads CASSVSGGTDTQYF. In DNA, the CDR3 is TGTGCCAGCAGCGTCTCTGGGGGCACAGATACGCAGTATTTT. The rearrangement uses TRBV9 and TRBJ2-3; D is uncertain. CDR3 size: 14 residues. The ends were cut back, 2 bases at V and 1 base at J, with 8 bases in the middle. Germline CDR1 SGDLS, CDR2 YYNGEE.

The CDR3 spells CSARDGTVRTDTQYF. CDR3 coding DNA: TGCAGTGCTAGAGACGGGACAGTGCGCACAGATACGCAGTATTTT. The chain uses TRBV20-1 and TRBJ2-3, with 7 bases identical to TRBD1. There are 15 residues in the CDR3. The germline gives CDR1 DFQATT, CDR2 SNEGSKA (reference sequence). Germline trimming cut 0 bases from V and 1 base from J; bases unmatched to any gene: 4.

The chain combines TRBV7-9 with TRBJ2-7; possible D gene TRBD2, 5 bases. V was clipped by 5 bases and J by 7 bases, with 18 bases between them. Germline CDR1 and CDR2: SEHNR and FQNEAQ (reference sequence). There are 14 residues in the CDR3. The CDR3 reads CASSSDNVRGEQYF. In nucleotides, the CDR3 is TGTGCCAGCAGCAGTGACAATGTACGAGGGGAGCAGTACTTC. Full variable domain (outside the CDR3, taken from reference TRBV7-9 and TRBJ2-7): DTGVSQNPRHKITKRGQNVTFRCDPISEHNRLYWYRQTLGQGPEFLTYFQNEAQLEKSRLLSDRFSAERPKGSFSTLEIQRTEQGDSAMYLCASSSDNVRGEQYFGPGTRLTVT.

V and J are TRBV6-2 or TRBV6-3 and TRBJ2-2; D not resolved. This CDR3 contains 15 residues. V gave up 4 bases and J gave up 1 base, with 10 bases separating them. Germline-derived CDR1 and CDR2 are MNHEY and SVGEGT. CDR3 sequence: CASSSETMNTGELFF. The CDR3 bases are TGTGCCAGCAGTTCTGAGACAATGAACACCGGGGAGCTGTTTTTT.

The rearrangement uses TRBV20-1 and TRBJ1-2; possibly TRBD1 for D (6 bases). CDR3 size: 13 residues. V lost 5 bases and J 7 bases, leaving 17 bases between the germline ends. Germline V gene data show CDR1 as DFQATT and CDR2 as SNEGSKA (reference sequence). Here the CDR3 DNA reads TGCAGTGCTTCCGACAGGCTGCTGGTTGGCTACACCTTC. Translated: CSASDRLLVGYTF.

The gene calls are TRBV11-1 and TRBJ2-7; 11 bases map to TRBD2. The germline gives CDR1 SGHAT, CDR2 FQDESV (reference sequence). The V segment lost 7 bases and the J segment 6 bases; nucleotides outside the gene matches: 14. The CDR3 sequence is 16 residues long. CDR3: CASNAQIAGGEAEQYF. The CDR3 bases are TGTGCCAGCAACGCTCAAATAGCGGGAGGGGAGGCCGAGCAGTACTTC.

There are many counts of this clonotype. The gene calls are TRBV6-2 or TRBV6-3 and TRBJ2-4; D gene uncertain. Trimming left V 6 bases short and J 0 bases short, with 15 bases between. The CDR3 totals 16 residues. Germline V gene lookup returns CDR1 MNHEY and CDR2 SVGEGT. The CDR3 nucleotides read TGTGCCAGCAGCCAAATTGGCGATCTAGCCAAAAACATTCAGTACTTC. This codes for CASSQIGDLAKNIQYF.

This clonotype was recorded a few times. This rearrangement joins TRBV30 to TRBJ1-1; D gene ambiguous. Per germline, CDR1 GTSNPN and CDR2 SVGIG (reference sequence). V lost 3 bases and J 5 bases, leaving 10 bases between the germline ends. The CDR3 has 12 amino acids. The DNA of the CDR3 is TGTGCCTGGAGCCGGGGAACGACTGAAGCTTTCTTT. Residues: CAWSRGTTEAFF. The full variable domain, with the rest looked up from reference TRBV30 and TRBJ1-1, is SQTIHQWPATLVQPVGSPLSLECTVEGTSNPNLYWYRQAAGRGLQLLFYSVGIGQISSEVPQNLSASRPQDRQFILSSKKLLLSDSGFYLCAWSRGTTEAFFGQGTRLTVV.

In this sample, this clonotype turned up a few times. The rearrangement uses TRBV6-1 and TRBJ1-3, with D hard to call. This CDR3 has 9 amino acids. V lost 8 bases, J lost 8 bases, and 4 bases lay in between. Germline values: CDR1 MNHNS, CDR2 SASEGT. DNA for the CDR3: TGTGCCAGCGGGGACACCATATATTTT. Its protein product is CASGDTIYF.

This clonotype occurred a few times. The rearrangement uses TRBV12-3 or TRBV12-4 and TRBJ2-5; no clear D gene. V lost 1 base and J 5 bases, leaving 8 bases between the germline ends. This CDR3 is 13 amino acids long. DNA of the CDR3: TGTGCCAGCAGTTTAGGGGATGTGGAGACCCAGTACTTC. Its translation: CASSLGDVETQYF.

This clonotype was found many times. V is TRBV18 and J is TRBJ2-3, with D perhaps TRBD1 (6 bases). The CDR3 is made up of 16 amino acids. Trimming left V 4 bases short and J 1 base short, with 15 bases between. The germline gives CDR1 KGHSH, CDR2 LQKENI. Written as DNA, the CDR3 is TGTGCCAGCTCACGTACAGGGTCAGGTGGCACAGATACGCAGTATTTT. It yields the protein CASSRTGSGGTDTQYF.

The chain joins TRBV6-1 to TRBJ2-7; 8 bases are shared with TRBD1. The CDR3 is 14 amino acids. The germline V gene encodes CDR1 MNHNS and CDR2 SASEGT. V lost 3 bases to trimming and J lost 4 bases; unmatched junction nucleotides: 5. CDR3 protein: CASSDVDREYEQYF. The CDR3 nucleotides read TGTGCCAGCAGTGACGTGGACAGGGAGTACGAGCAGTACTTC.

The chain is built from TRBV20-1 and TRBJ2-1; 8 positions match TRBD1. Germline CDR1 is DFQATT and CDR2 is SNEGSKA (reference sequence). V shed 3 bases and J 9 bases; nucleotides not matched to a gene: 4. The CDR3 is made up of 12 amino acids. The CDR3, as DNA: TGCAGTGCTAGGGAGACAGGGGCTGAGCAGTTCTTC. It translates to CSARETGAEQFF.

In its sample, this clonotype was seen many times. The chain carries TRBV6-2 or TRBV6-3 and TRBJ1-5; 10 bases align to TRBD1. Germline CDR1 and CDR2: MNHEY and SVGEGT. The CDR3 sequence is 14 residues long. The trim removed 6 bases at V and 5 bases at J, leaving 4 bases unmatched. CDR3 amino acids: CASSETGGYQPQHF. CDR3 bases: TGTGCCAGCAGCGAGACAGGGGGCTATCAGCCCCAGCATTTT.

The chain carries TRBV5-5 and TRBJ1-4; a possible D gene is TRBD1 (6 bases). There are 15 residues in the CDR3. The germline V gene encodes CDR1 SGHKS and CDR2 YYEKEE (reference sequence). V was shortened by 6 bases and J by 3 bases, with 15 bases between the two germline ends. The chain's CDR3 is CASTPPGQPNEKLFF. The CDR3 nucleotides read TGTGCCAGCACCCCTCCCGGACAGCCTAATGAAAAACTGTTTTTT.

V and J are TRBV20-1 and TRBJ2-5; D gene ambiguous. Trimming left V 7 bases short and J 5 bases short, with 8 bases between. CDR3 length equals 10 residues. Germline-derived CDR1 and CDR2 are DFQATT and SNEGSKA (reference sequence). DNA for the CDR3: TGCAGTGTCGAGACGGAGACCCAGTACTTC. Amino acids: CSVETETQYF.

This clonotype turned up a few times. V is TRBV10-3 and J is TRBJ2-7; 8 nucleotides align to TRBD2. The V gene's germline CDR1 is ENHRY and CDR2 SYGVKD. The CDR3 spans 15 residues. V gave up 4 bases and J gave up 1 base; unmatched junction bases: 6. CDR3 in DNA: TGTGCCATCAGTGTCCTGGCGGGGGGTTCCTACGAGCAGTACTTC. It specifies CAISVLAGGSYEQYF.

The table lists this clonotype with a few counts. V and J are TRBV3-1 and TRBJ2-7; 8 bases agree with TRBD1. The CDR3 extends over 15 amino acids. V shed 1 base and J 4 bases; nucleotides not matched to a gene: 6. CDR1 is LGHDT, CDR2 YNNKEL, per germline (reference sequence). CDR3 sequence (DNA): TGTGCCAGCAGCCAAGCCGGACAGGGAGTATACGAGCAGTACTTC. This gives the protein CASSQAGQGVYEQYF.

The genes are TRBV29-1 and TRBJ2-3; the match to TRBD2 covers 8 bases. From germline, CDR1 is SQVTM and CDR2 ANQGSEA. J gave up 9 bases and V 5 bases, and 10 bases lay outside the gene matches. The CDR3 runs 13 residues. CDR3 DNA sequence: TGCAGCGTTACAACCACGGGGGGGCTGACGCAGTATTTT. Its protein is CSVTTTGGLTQYF.